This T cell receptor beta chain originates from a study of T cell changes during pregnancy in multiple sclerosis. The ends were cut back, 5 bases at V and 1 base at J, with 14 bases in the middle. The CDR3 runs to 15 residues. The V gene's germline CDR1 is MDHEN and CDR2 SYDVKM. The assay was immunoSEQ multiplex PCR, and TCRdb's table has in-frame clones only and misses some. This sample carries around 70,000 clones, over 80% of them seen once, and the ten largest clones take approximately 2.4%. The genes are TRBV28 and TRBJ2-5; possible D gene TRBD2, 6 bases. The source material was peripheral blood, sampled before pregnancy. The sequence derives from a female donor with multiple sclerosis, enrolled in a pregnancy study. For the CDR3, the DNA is TGTGCCAGCAGTGTGACCGGGACTTTCCAAGAGACCCAGTACTTC. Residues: CASSVTGTFQETQYF.